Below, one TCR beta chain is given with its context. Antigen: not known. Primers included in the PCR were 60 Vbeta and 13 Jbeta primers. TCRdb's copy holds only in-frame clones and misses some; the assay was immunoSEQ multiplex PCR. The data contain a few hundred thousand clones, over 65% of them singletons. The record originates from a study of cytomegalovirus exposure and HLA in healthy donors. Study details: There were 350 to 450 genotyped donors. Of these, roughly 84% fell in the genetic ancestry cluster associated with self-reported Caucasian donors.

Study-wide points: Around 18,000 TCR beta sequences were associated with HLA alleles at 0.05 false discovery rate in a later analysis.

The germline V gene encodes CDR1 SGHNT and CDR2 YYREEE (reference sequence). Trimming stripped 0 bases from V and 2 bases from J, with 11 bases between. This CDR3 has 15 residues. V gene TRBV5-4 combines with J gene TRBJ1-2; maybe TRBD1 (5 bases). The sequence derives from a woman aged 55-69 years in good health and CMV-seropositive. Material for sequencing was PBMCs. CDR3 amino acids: CASSLGVPGNYGYTF. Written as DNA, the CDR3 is TGTGCCAGCAGCTTGGGGGTGCCAGGGAACTATGGCTACACCTTC.